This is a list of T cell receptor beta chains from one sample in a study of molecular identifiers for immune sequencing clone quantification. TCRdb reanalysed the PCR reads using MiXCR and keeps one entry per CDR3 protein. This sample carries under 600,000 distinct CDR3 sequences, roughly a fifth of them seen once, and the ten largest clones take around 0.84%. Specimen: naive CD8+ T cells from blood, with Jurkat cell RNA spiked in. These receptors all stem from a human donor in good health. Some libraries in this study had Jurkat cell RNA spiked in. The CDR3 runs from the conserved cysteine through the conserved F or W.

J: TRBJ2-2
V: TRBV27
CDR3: CASSLWRTGELFF

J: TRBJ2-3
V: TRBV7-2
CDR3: CASSPLAGGITDTQYF

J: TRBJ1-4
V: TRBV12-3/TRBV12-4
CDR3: CASSRESTNEKLFF

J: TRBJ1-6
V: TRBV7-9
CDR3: CASSSSIKTRGNNSPLHF

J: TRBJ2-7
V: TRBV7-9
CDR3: CASSPRDGTYGQYF

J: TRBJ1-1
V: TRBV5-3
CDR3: CAGSLGTAEAFF

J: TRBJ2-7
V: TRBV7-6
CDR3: CASSPSGVWEYEQYF

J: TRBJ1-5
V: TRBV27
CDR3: CASSLNSAGPKNQPQHF

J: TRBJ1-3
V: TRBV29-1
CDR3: CSVLQGSENTIYF

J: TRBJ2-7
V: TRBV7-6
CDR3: CASSSGQGGQYF

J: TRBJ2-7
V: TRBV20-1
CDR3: CSARVRDSAYEQYF